The 14 T cell receptor beta chains below all came from one sample that was sequenced in a study of blood T cell repertoires in COVID-19. Measured with immunoSEQ multiplex PCR; TCRdb has only the in-frame clones, and not every one. Counted here are tens of thousands of clones, roughly four fifths occurring once; the ten biggest clones make up 6% to 7.5%. The specimen sequenced was peripheral blood. Receptor source: a man between 45 and 60 years old with active or convalescent COVID-19.

The genes are TRBV2 and TRBJ2-7, with 10 bases fitting TRBD2. Germline lookup yields CDR1 SNHLY and CDR2 FYNNEI. This CDR3 region has 14 residues. The V segment lost 6 bases and the J segment 7 bases; nucleotides outside the gene matches: 9. The CDR3 bases are TGTGCCAGCAGCGCCAGCGGGGGGGCGGGGGAGCAGTACGTC. It codes for CASSASGGAGEQYV.

The table lists this clone with a few counts. This chain uses TRBV2 with TRBJ1-3; possibly TRBD1 for D (5 bases). The CDR3 contains 16 residues. V shed 4 bases and J shed 1 base, with 14 bases lying between them. The germline CDR1 and CDR2 sequences are SNHLY and FYNNEI. CDR3 in amino acids: CASSATGVLSGNTIYF. The CDR3 nucleotides read TGTGCCAGCAGTGCTACAGGTGTCCTTTCTGGAAACACCATATATTTT. Full variable domain (missing parts from reference TRBV2 and TRBJ1-3): EPEVTQTPSHQVTQMGQEVILRCVPISNHLYFYWYRQILGQKVEFLVSFYNNEISEKSEIFDDQFSVERPDGSNFTLKIRSTKLEDSAMYFCASSATGVLSGNTIYFGEGSWLTVV.

The rearrangement links TRBV3-1 (or the pseudogene TRBV3-2) to TRBJ2-7; D is possibly TRBD2 (7 bases). Germline V gives CDR1 LGHDT, CDR2 YNNKEL (reference sequence). This CDR3 region has 15 residues. Trimming removed 0 bases at V and 3 bases at J, with 12 bases between. CDR3 DNA sequence: TGTGCCAGCAGCCAAGAATCGGGGGGCGACTACGAGCAGTACTTC. It specifies CASSQESGGDYEQYF.

The V gene is TRBV7-2, the J gene TRBJ1-6; D gene ambiguous. This CDR3 contains 15 residues. Trimming removed 2 bases from V and 3 bases from J, with 8 bases in between. CDR1 SGHTA and CDR2 FQGNSA come from the germline V gene. Here the CDR3 reads CASSLWEDYNSPLHF. CDR3 in DNA: TGTGCCAGCAGCTTATGGGAGGACTATAATTCACCCCTCCACTTT.

The chain uses TRBV28 and TRBJ1-5; D not certain. Between the trimmed V and J ends, which lost 4 bases and 5 bases, there was a span of 18 bases. The CDR3 contains 16 residues. CDR1 is MDHEN and CDR2 is SYDVKM in the germline V gene. For the CDR3, the DNA is TGTGCCAGCAGTTCCCCAGTGGAGGGCAGCTATCAGCCCCAGCATTTT. It specifies CASSSPVEGSYQPQHF.

This rearrangement joins TRBV7-6 to TRBJ2-1; D possibly corresponds to TRBD2 (5 bases). Germline CDR1 and CDR2: SGHVS and FNYEAQ. The CDR3 is 16 amino acids. The V end lost 1 base, the J end lost 0 bases, and 10 bases lay between the germline ends. CDR3 sequence reads: CASSLVSGSSYNEQFF. The CDR3, as DNA: TGTGCCAGCAGCTTAGTTTCGGGGAGCTCCTACAATGAGCAGTTCTTC.

The genes are TRBV6-5 and TRBJ2-3; 9 bases are a match to TRBD1. The germline V gene has CDR1 MNHEY and CDR2 SVGAGI. V gave up 4 bases and J gave up 2 bases; unmatched junction bases: 4. This CDR3 comprises 15 residues. This chain's CDR3 is CASSLGQGITDTQYF. CDR3 in DNA: TGTGCCAGCAGTTTGGGACAGGGCATCACAGATACGCAGTATTTT.

This chain connects TRBV4-3 to TRBJ1-1; the D is unclear. Germline CDR1 reads LGHNA; CDR2 reads YSLEER. V lost 1 base, J lost 4 bases, and 4 bases lay in between. The CDR3 is made up of 12 amino acids. The CDR3 loop is CASSQGSTEAFF. CDR3 sequence (DNA): TGCGCCAGCAGCCAAGGGAGCACTGAAGCTTTCTTT.

This rearrangement joins TRBV7-2 to TRBJ1-5; the D gene is possibly TRBD1 (6 bases). CDR1 is SGHTA and CDR2 is FQGNSA in the germline V gene. The CDR3 spans 16 residues. V shed 3 bases and J shed 4 bases, with 16 bases lying between them. CDR3: CASSLWGGTSNQPQHF. The CDR3 nucleotides read TGTGCCAGCAGCTTGTGGGGGGGGACATCAAATCAGCCCCAGCATTTT.

In this sample, this clone turned up once. The chain couples TRBV14 to TRBJ2-3; perhaps TRBD1 as D (6 bases). Trimming took off 8 bases at V and 4 bases at J, with 13 bases between the two ends. The CDR3 totals 13 residues. Per germline, CDR1 SGHDN and CDR2 FVKESK. The CDR3 sequence is CASGAAGADTQYF. CDR3 coding DNA: TGTGCCAGCGGGGCGGCAGGGGCAGATACGCAGTATTTT.

V usage is TRBV18 and J usage is TRBJ2-3, with D perhaps TRBD2 (6 bases). Trimming took off 0 bases at V and 6 bases at J, with 13 bases between the two ends. Germline V gene lookup returns CDR1 KGHSH and CDR2 LQKENI. This CDR3 has 15 amino acids. CDR3: CASSPPGLGGDTQYF. As DNA, the CDR3 is TGTGCCAGCTCACCACCGGGCTTGGGGGGTGATACGCAGTATTTT.

This clone showed up many times. The chain has TRBV3-1 (or the pseudogene TRBV3-2) and TRBJ2-5; 8 bases match TRBD2. The CDR3 is 15 residues long. Germline loops: CDR1 LGHDT, CDR2 YNNKEL (reference sequence). V was pared by 4 bases and J by 5 bases, with 9 bases of the junction left unmatched. The CDR3 region is CASSRGAGAGETQYF. In DNA, the CDR3 is TGTGCCAGCAGCCGAGGAGCGGGGGCCGGGGAGACCCAGTACTTC.

In its sample, this clone was seen a few times. This sequence joins TRBV7-9 and TRBJ1-2; no firm D call. Between the trimmed V and J ends, which lost 3 bases and 0 bases, there was a span of 5 bases. CDR1 and CDR2 from the germline V gene are SEHNR and FQNEAQ (reference sequence). CDR3 length equals 13 residues. CDR3 DNA sequence: TGTGCCAGCAGCTTGTCTCCTAACTATGGCTACACCTTC. It is translated as CASSLSPNYGYTF.

The chain joins TRBV21-1 to TRBJ2-1; no DNA check was done on the table's D call, TRBD2. TRBV21-1 is recorded as a pseudogene. This CDR3 spans 15 amino acids. CDR3 sequence reads: CASSHRGATYNEQFF. In DNA, the CDR3 is TGTGCCAGCAGCCACCGCGGGGCAACGTACAATGAGCAGTTCTTC.